These 22 T cell receptor beta chains came from one sample sequenced in a study of blood T cells in healthy people across ages. PCR was performed a second time for about 7 to 12 cycles using a sample-barcoded 5' primer and a J-beta primer mix. Each CDR3 protein gets one entry after TCRdb re-called the 5' RACE reads with MiXCR. Of about 780,000 distinct CDR3 sequences in the sample, around two thirds are singletons; the top ten hold roughly 25%. Sequencing was done on a sample of blood. The receptors were sampled from a man under 40 in good health.

The rearrangement uses TRBV7-2 and TRBJ2-1; 7 bases line up with TRBD1. The trim removed 6 bases at V and 4 bases at J, leaving 9 bases unmatched. The V gene's germline CDR1 is SGHTA and CDR2 FQGNSA. The CDR3 loop spans 15 amino acids. The CDR3 DNA follows: TGTGCCAGCAGTCCCCAGGGGGAACATTACAATGAGCAGTTCTTC. Protein: CASSPQGEHYNEQFF.

CDR3 loop: CASSPPERGHNEQFF. The CDR3 region has the DNA TGTGCCAGCAGCCCCCCGGAGCGGGGGCACAATGAGCAGTTCTTC. The V call is TRBV4-2, the J call TRBJ2-1; 8 bases fit TRBD2. Looked up from germline, CDR1 is LGHNA and CDR2 is YNFKEQ. Trimming took 4 bases from V and 5 from J; bases not matched to a gene: 7. The CDR3 has 15 amino acids.

This clonotype came up once. The chain joins TRBV4-3 to TRBJ2-1; D is uncertain. Germline V gene sequence: CDR1 LGHNA, CDR2 YSLEER. The V end was cut by 0 bases, the J end by 7 bases, with 7 bases between. The CDR3 is 13 residues long. The CDR3 sequence is CASSQEGPNEQFF. The CDR3 DNA reads TGCGCCAGCAGCCAAGAGGGCCCGAATGAGCAGTTCTTC.

The CDR3 here is CASSPRTSSPYEQYF. CDR3 nucleotide sequence: TGTGCCAGCAGCCCCAGGACTAGTTCTCCCTACGAGCAGTACTTC. This chain links TRBV7-9 with TRBJ2-7; 7 bases agree with TRBD2. CDR1 is SEHNR, CDR2 FQNEAQ, per germline (reference sequence). CDR3 length equals 15 residues. V shed 5 bases and J 2 bases; nucleotides not matched to a gene: 9. Together with reference TRBV7-9 and TRBJ2-7, the CDR3 gives the full variable domain: DTGVSQNPRHKITKRGQNVTFRCDPISEHNRLYWYRQTLGQGPEFLTYFQNEAQLEKSRLLSDRFSAERPKGSFSTLEIQRTEQGDSAMYLCASSPRTSSPYEQYFGPGTRLTVT.

This chain uses TRBV5-1 with TRBJ1-4; 7 bases match TRBD1. The CDR3 length is 14 residues. Germline-derived CDR1 and CDR2 are SGHRS and YFSETQ. V lost 3 bases to trimming and J lost 5 bases; unmatched junction nucleotides: 4. CDR3 sequence reads: CASSWGQRNEKLFF. For the CDR3, the DNA is TGCGCCAGCAGCTGGGGACAGCGGAATGAAAAACTGTTTTTT.

This clonotype was recorded many times. The V call is TRBV9, the J call TRBJ2-1; either TRBD1 or TRBD2 may fit D (5 bases each). The V end lost 3 bases, the J end lost 0 bases, and 16 bases lay between the germline ends. CDR1 SGDLS and CDR2 YYNGEE come from the germline V gene. CDR3 length: 17 residues. The CDR3 is CASSAPGTVSSYNEQFF. For the CDR3, the DNA is TGTGCCAGCAGCGCGCCGGGGACGGTGAGCTCCTACAATGAGCAGTTCTTC.

This clonotype was observed a few times. The chain employs TRBV7-2 and TRBJ2-1, with 10 bases aligning to TRBD2. V gave up 5 bases and J gave up 6 bases; unmatched junction bases: 7. The CDR3 spans 15 residues. From germline, CDR1 is SGHTA and CDR2 FQGNSA. CDR3 amino acids: CASSPKRGGANEQFF. CDR3 in DNA: TGTGCCAGCAGCCCCAAGCGGGGGGGCGCCAATGAGCAGTTCTTC. The whole variable domain, remainder taken from reference TRBV7-2 and TRBJ2-1, is GAGVSQSPSNKVTEKGKDVELRCDPISGHTALYWYRQSLGQGLEFLIYFQGNSAPDKSGLPSDRFSAERTGGSVSTLTIQRTQQEDSAVYLCASSPKRGGANEQFFGPGTRLTVL.

The rearrangement joins TRBV27 to TRBJ2-5; perhaps TRBD1 as D (5 bases). The J call may be in error: the DNA end matches TRBJ2-7 better. CDR3 size: 13 residues. Germline V CDR1 and CDR2: MNHEY, SMNVEV (reference sequence). CDR3 DNA: TGTGCCAGCAGTTTAGACAGAATCTACGAGCAGTACTTC. Its translation is CASSLDRIYEQYF.

The chain links TRBV29-1 to TRBJ2-3; TRBD1 or TRBD2 may be the D gene (5 bases each). The germline gives CDR1 SQVTM, CDR2 ANQGSEA. V lost 3 bases and J 5 bases, leaving 21 bases between the germline ends. The CDR3 runs to 16 residues. CDR3 protein: CSVDESGTTGRDTQYF. DNA of the CDR3: TGCAGCGTTGATGAGTCAGGGACCACGGGAAGAGATACGCAGTATTTT.

Comment on this clonotype: One junction end disagrees with the germline gene, perhaps due to a read error. This chain connects TRBV18 to TRBJ1-2; 8 bases are a match to TRBD1. Germline V gene sequence: CDR1 KGHSH, CDR2 LQKENI. The CDR3 runs to 14 residues. CDR3 in amino acids: CASSPGTGAYGCTF. The CDR3 DNA reads TGTGCCAGCTCACCAGGGACAGGCGCCTATGGCTGCACCTTC.

V usage is TRBV21-1 and J usage is TRBJ2-7; the D call in the table, TRBD1, was not verified against the DNA. TRBV21-1 is a pseudogene. This CDR3 comprises 14 residues. CDR3 sequence (DNA): TGTGCCAGCAGCAAAGACGTATCGGGGGGTACCCAGTACTTC. Protein product: CASSKDVSGGTQYF.

The chain uses TRBV20-1 and TRBJ1-1; D gene unclear. Germline lookup yields CDR1 DFQATT and CDR2 SNEGSKA (reference sequence). The V end was cut by 3 bases, the J end by 1 base, with 12 bases between. CDR3 length equals 14 residues. The CDR3: CSARNWAQNTEAFF. As DNA, the CDR3 is TGCAGTGCTAGGAATTGGGCCCAGAACACTGAAGCTTTCTTT.

Ten or more counts support this clonotype. V is TRBV7-9 and J is TRBJ2-1; no clear D. V lost 4 bases and J lost 6, with 4 bases in between. Germline V lookup: CDR1 SEHNR, CDR2 FQNEAQ (reference sequence). The CDR3 loop spans 11 amino acids. CDR3 region: CASSSSNEQFF. The CDR3 coding sequence is TGTGCCAGCAGCTCCAGCAATGAGCAGTTCTTC. Full variable domain (missing parts from reference TRBV7-9 and TRBJ2-1): DTGVSQNPRHKITKRGQNVTFRCDPISEHNRLYWYRQTLGQGPEFLTYFQNEAQLEKSRLLSDRFSAERPKGSFSTLEIQRTEQGDSAMYLCASSSSNEQFFGPGTRLTVL.

J is TRBJ2-3 and V is TRBV7-9; 9 bases agree with TRBD1. The CDR3 sequence is 16 residues long. Per the germline V gene, CDR1 is SEHNR and CDR2 is FQNEAQ (reference sequence). After removal of 5 bases from V and 6 bases from J, the junction contained 12 bases not matched to a gene. For the CDR3, the DNA is TGTGCCAGCAGCCCCCCCAAGGGACAGGGTGACGATACGCAGTATTTT. It yields the protein CASSPPKGQGDDTQYF.

In this sample, this clonotype turned up once. CDR3 in amino acids: CSARDGTNTEAFF. CDR3 sequence (DNA): TGCAGCGCCCGGGACGGAACGAACACTGAAGCTTTCTTT. The chain combines TRBV29-1 with TRBJ1-1, with D perhaps matching TRBD1 (5 bases). V lost 7 bases, J lost 1 base, and 13 bases lay in between. This CDR3 region has 13 residues. The germline V gene encodes CDR1 SQVTM and CDR2 ANQGSEA.

CDR3 residues: CASSLENRGVGETQYF. The CDR3 nucleotides are TGCGCCAGCAGCTTGGAGAACAGGGGCGTTGGAGAGACCCAGTACTTC. The V call is TRBV5-1, the J call TRBJ2-5; TRBD1 aligns across 7 bases. Trimming cost V 0 bases and J 4 bases; bases outside gene matches: 9. CDR1 SGHRS and CDR2 YFSETQ come from the germline V gene. The CDR3 contains 16 residues.

This clonotype was picked up a small number of times. The chain recombines TRBV20-1 with TRBJ2-7, with a tentative D call TRBD1 (5 bases). Trimming pared 0 bases from V and 4 bases from J, leaving 7 bases between. CDR3 size: 12 residues. Germline CDR1 reads DFQATT; CDR2 reads SNEGSKA (reference sequence). This chain's CDR3 is CSARERGYEQYF. The CDR3 coding sequence is TGCAGTGCTAGAGAAAGGGGTTACGAGCAGTACTTC.

This chain connects TRBV4-3 to TRBJ1-2; weak D call: TRBD1 (5 bases). The V gene lost 4 bases and the J gene lost 8 bases, with 17 bases spanning the gap. Germline loops: CDR1 LGHNA, CDR2 YSLEER. There are 14 residues in the CDR3. The DNA for the CDR3 is TGCGCCAGCAGCCCTGAACAGGTGGATGCGGGCTACACCTTC. Its protein is CASSPEQVDAGYTF.

This clonotype was counted only a few times. This chain connects TRBV20-1 to TRBJ1-5; D might be TRBD1 (5 bases). The germline V and J ends were trimmed by 3 bases and 7 bases, with 16 bases remaining between them. Germline V gene sequence: CDR1 DFQATT, CDR2 SNEGSKA (reference sequence). The CDR3 consists of 14 residues. CDR3 bases: TGCAGTGCTAGGGTCAGGGAGGTAGGACAGCCCCAGCATTTT. It yields the protein CSARVREVGQPQHF.

This clonotype was detected only a few times. V is TRBV12-5 and J is TRBJ2-1; D call uncertain. The CDR3 has 13 amino acids. V lost 1 base and J lost 2, with 3 bases in between. Looked up from germline, CDR1 is LGHNT and CDR2 is FRNRAP. The CDR3 DNA follows: TGTGCTAGTGGTTTGGGGGCCTACAATGAGCAGTTCTTC. It codes for CASGLGAYNEQFF.

This clonotype occurred many times. CDR3 nucleotides: TGTGCCAGCAGCTCGGGACAGGGGAACTATGGCTACACCTTC. Encoded protein: CASSSGQGNYGYTF. The chain couples TRBV12-3 or TRBV12-4 to TRBJ1-2; TRBD1 aligns across 10 bases. The J segment lost 2 bases and the V segment lost 6 bases, leaving 3 bases of the junction unmatched. The CDR3 runs to 14 residues.

The chain recombines TRBV30 with TRBJ2-3; no firm D call. CDR3 length: 12 amino acids. The V end lost 2 bases, the J end lost 0 bases, and 3 bases lay between the germline ends. Germline V gene lookup returns CDR1 GTSNPN and CDR2 SVGIG (reference sequence). CDR3 sequence reads: CAWSLSTDTQYF. As DNA, the CDR3 is TGTGCCTGGAGTCTTAGCACAGATACGCAGTATTTT.